This T cell receptor (beta chain) is from a study of blood T cell repertoires in COVID-19. Original processing methods: Estimates of nucleated cell counts were drawn from the amplification of reference gene primers. The repertoire was sequenced with immunoSEQ multiplex PCR; TCRdb's copy has only in-frame clones and lacks some. The V and J calls and the clone size are those of that table, but D and trimming were determined from the DNA. The sample yields approximately 150,000 clones, 87% seen once. CDR3 length equals 16 residues. V trimming: 7 bases; J trimming: 4 bases; junction bases outside the gene matches: 9. Germline CDR1 is ENHRY and CDR2 is SYGVKD.

Sequenced sample: peripheral blood. This chain uses TRBV10-3 with TRBJ2-1; 11 bases are shared with TRBD2. The receptor's source is a woman between 50 and 59 years old with acute or convalescent COVID-19. The CDR3 nucleotides are TGTGCCATCAAGCAGGCCGGGACTAGCGGATACAATGAGCAGTTCTTC. Translating it yields CAIKQAGTSGYNEQFF.